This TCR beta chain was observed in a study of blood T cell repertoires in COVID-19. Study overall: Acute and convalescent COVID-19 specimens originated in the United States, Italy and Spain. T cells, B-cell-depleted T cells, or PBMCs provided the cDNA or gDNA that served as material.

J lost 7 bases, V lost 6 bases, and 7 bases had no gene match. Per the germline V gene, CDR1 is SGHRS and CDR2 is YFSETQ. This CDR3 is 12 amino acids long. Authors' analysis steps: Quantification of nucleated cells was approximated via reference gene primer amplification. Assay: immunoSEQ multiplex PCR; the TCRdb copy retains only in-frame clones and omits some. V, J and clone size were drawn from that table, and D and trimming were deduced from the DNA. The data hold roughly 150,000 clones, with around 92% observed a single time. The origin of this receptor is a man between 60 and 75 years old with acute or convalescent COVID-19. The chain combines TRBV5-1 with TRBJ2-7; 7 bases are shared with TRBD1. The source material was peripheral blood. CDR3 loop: CASTVGGGEQYF. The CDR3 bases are TGCGCCAGCACCGTAGGGGGCGGAGAGCAGTACTTC.